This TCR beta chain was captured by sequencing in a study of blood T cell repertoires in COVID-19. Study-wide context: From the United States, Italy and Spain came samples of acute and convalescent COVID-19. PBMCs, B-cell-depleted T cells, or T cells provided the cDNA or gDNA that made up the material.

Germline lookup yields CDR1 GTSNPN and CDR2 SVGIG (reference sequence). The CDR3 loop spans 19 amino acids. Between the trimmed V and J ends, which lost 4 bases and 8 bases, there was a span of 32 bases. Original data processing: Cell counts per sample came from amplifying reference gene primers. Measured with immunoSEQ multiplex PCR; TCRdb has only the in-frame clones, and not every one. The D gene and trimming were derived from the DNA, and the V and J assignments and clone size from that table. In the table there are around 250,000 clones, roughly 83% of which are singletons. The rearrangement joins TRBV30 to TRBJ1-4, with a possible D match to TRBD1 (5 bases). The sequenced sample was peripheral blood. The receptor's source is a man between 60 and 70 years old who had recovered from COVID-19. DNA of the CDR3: TGTGCCTGGACCAGTATAGGGCAAGCTGCACATCTTCGGGGGGAAAAACTGTTTTTT. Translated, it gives CAWTSIGQAAHLRGEKLFF.